The clone carrying this T cell receptor beta chain showed up many times. This specimen comes from a study of early T cells in non-severe SARS-CoV-2 infection. Researchers attached unique molecular identifiers to individual cDNA molecules. TCRdb used MiXCR to reprocess the 5' RACE reads, holding one entry per CDR3 protein. The sample has tens of thousands of distinct CDR3 sequences, less than 20% seen once; the top ten hold about 12%. Trimming cost V 4 bases and J 7 bases; bases outside gene matches: 6. The V gene's germline CDR1 is SGHRS and CDR2 YFSETQ. This CDR3 comprises 15 residues. Sample: whole blood. This chain connects TRBV5-1 to TRBJ2-7; 15 bases agree with TRBD2. The source of this sequence is an adult who was a healthcare worker with PCR-confirmed SARS-CoV-2 infection or an uninfected control (not recorded which). CDR3 coding DNA: TGCGCCAGCAGCCCTGAGGGACTAGCGGGAGGAGAGCAGTACTTC. Its protein product is CASSPEGLAGGEQYF.